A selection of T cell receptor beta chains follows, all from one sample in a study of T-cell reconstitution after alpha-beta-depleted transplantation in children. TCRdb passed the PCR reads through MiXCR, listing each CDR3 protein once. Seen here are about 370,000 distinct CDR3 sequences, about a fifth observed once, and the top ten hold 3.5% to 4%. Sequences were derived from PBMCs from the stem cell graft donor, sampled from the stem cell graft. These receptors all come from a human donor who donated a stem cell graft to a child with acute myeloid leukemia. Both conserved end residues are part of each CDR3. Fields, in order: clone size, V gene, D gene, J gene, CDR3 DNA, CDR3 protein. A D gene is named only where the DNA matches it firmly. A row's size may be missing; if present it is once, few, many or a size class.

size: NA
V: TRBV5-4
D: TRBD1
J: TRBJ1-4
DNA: TGTGCCAGCAGCTCCGGGACAGGGACTAATGAAAAACTGTTTTTT
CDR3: CASSSGTGTNEKLFF

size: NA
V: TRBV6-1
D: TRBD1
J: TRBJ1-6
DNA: TGTGCCAGCAGTGGAACCCGACAGGGGGGGTTGTTGGCCCTCCACTTT
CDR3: CASSGTRQGGLLALHF

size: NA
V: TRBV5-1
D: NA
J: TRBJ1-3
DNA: TGCGCCAGCAGCTTGGGGAACACCTACTCTGGAAACACCATATATTTT
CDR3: CASSLGNTYSGNTIYF

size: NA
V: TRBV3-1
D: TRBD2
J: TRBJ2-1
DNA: TGTGCCAGCAGCCAACTAGCGGGAGGTGAGCAGTTCTTC
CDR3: CASSQLAGGEQFF

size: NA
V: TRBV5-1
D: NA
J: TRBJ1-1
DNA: TGCGCCAGCAGCTTGGGACAGACCACTGAAGCTTTCTTT
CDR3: CASSLGQTTEAFF

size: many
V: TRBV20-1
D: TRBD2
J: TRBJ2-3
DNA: TGCAGTGCTAGGACCCCGGGACTAATCACAGATACGCAGTATTTT
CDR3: CSARTPGLITDTQYF

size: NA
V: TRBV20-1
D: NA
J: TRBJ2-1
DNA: TGCAGTGCTCCTCAGAGTAACTACAGGGTAGGAATCTACAATGAGCAGTTCTTC
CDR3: CSAPQSNYRVGIYNEQFF

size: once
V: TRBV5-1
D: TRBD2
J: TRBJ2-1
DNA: TGCGCCAGCAGCTTCGTCCTAGCGGGAGGGGGGAATGAGCAGTTCTTC
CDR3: CASSFVLAGGGNEQFF

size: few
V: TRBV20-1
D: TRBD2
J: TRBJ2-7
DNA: TGCAGTGCCTACGGGGGGGCCTACGAGCAGTACTTC
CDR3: CSAYGGAYEQYF

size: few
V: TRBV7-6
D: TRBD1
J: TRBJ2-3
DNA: TGTGCCAGCAGCGATCGGACAGGGGAAGATACGCAGTATTTT
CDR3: CASSDRTGEDTQYF

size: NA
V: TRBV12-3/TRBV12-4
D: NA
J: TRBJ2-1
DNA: TGTGCCAGCGGCCCCTCTCGTGAGGGAAACTGGCAGTTCTTC
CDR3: CASGPSREGNWQFF

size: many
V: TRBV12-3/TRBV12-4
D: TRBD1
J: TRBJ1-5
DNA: TGTGCCAGCAGCCCCGGGACAGGGGATCAGCCCCAGCATTTT
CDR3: CASSPGTGDQPQHF

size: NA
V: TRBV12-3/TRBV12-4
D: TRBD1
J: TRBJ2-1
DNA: TGTGCCAGCAGTATCCTGACAGGGTCTCATGAGCAGTTCTTC
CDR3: CASSILTGSHEQFF

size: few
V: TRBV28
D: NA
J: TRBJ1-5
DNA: TGTGCCAGCAGGGCCGGTAGGACAGACCATAGCAATCAGCCCCAGCATTTT
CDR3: CASRAGRTDHSNQPQHF

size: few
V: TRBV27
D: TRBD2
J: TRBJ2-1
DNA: TGTGCCAGCAGTTTTGCGGGTATCCTAGCGGGAGGTAATGAGCAGTTCTTC
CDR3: CASSFAGILAGGNEQFF

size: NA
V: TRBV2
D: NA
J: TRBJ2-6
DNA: TGTGCCAGCAGAACAGGCTCCTCTGGGGCCAACGTCCTGACTTTC
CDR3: CASRTGSSGANVLTF

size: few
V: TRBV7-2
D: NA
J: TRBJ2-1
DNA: TGTGCCAGCAGCCCCCCCTGGGGTCGCAATGAGCAGTTCTTC
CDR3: CASSPPWGRNEQFF

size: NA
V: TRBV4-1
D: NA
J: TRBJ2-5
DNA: TGCGCCAGCAGCCAAGGGGGGGGGGCGCAGACCCAGTACTTC
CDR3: CASSQGGGAQTQYF

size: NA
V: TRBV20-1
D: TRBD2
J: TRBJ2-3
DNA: TGCAGTGCTGAGCCGGGACTAGCTTTGCCAGATACGCAGTATTTT
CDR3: CSAEPGLALPDTQYF

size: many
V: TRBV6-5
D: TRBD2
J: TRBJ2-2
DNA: TGTGCCAGCAGTTACGTAACTAGCGGGAACACCGGGGAGCTGTTTTTT
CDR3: CASSYVTSGNTGELFF

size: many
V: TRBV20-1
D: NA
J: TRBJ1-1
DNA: TGCAGTGCCTCTGGACTGGAAGCTTTCTTT
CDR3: CSASGLEAFF

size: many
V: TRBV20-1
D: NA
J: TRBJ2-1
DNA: TGCAGTGCTGCGTTAGGACGGGAGCAGTTCTTC
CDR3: CSAALGREQFF

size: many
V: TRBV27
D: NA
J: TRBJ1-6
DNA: TGTGCCAGCAGTCCAGGGGTCCAAGATTCACCCCTCCACTTT
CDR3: CASSPGVQDSPLHF

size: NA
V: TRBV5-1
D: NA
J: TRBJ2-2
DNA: TGCGCCAGCCGACGGGTGTCTCTAACTAGAGACTTAACCGGGGAGCTGTTTTTT
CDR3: CASRRVSLTRDLTGELFF

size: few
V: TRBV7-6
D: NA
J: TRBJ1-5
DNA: TGTGCCAGCAGCGTGGGGGGAAAGAATCAGCCCCAGCATTTT
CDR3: CASSVGGKNQPQHF

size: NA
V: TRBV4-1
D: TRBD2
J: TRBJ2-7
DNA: TGCGCCAGCAGCCAAGATCCACTAGCGGGTATGAACGAGCAGTACTTC
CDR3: CASSQDPLAGMNEQYF

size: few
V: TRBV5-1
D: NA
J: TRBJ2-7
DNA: TGCGCCAGCAGCCCGATTGGGAAGGGGGGAAGGAACGAGCAGTACTTC
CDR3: CASSPIGKGGRNEQYF

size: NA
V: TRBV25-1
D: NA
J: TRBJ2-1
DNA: TGTGCCAGCAGTAGGACTGAGCAGTTCTTC
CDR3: CASSRTEQFF

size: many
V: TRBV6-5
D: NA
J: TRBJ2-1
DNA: TGTGCCAGCAGTTACAGCCGGTACAATGAGCAGTTCTTC
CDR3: CASSYSRYNEQFF

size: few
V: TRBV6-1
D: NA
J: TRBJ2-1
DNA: TGTGCCAGCCGATCACTAGGAGGTGAACGGGAGCAGTTCTTC
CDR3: CASRSLGGEREQFF

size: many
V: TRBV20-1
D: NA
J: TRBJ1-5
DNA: TGCAGTGCTAGAGAGGGATTTTATAGCAATCAGCCCCAGCATTTT
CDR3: CSAREGFYSNQPQHF

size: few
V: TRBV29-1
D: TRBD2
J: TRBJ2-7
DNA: TGCAGCGTTGAAGTTTCTAGCGGGAGTTACGAGCAGTACTTC
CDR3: CSVEVSSGSYEQYF

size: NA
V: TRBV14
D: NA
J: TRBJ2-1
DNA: TGTGCCAGCAGCCAAGGGTTCGATGAGCAGTTCTTC
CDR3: CASSQGFDEQFF

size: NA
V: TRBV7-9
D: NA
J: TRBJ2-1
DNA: TGTGCCAGCAGCAAAGATTACAATGAGCAGTTCTTC
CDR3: CASSKDYNEQFF

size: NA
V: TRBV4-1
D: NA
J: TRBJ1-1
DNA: TGCGCCAGCAGCCAAGATAGAACAGGGCGTGAAGCTTTCTTT
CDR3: CASSQDRTGREAFF

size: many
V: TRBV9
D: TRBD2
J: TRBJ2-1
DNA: TGTGCCAGCAGCGTAGAAGTCCTAGCGGGAGGGAGCTCCTACAATGAGCAGTTCTTC
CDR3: CASSVEVLAGGSSYNEQFF

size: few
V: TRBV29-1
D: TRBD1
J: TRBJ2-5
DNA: TGCAGCGTGGCCCCGGACAGGGGGAGGTCCCAGTACTTC
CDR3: CSVAPDRGRSQYF

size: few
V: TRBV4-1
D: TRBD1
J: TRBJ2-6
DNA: TGCGCCAGCAGCCAACCTACAGGGGCTGGGGCCAACGTCCTGACTTTC
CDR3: CASSQPTGAGANVLTF

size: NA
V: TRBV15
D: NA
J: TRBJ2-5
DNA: TGTGCCACCAGCAGAGAAGAGTGGGAGACCCAGTACTTC
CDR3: CATSREEWETQYF

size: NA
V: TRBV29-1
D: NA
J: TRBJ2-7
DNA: TGCAGCGTGGAGGGACGTACAAACTACGAGCAGTACTTC
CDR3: CSVEGRTNYEQYF

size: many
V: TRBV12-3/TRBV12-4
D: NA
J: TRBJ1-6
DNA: TGTGCCAGCAGTTTGACGGAGTCACCCCTCCACTTT
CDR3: CASSLTESPLHF

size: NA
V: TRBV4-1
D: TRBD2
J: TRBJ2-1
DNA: TGCGCCAGCAGCCGCACCGCGGCCAGCGGGAACCACAATGAGCAGTTCTTC
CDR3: CASSRTAASGNHNEQFF

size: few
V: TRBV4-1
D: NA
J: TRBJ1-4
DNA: TGCGCCAGCAGCCAAGAAGATTTAGGCAGGGGTAATGAAAAACTGTTTTTT
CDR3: CASSQEDLGRGNEKLFF

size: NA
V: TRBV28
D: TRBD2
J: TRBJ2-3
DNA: TGTGCCAGCAGCTTGGAGACTAGCGGGCTCACAGATACGCAGTATTTT
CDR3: CASSLETSGLTDTQYF

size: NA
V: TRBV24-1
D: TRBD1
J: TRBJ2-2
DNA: TGTGCCACCAGTGATTCGACAGGGGCGAACACCGGGGAGCTGTTTTTT
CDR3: CATSDSTGANTGELFF

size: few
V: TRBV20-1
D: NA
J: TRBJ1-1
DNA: TGCAGTGCTAGAGATTGGGCGATAGAGAACACTGAAGCTTTCTTT
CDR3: CSARDWAIENTEAFF

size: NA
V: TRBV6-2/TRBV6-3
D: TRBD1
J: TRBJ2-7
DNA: TGTGCCAGCAACCTACACCAGGACAGGGTGTACGAGCAGTACTTC
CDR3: CASNLHQDRVYEQYF

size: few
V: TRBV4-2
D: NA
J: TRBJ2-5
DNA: TGTGCCAGCAGCCAAGAATGGGCCTCGGGAGAGACCCAGTACTTC
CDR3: CASSQEWASGETQYF

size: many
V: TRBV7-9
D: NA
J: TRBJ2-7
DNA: TGTGCCAGCAGCCCACAGGAGGACGAGCAGTACTTC
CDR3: CASSPQEDEQYF

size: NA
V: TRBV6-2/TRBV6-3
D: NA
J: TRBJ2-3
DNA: TGTGCCAGCAGTTACTCCGAGCAAGGAGGAGATACGCAGTATTTT
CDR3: CASSYSEQGGDTQYF

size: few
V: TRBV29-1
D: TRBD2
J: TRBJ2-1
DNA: TGCAGCGTTGAATCGGCTAGCGGGAGTATGTCCTACAATGAGCAGTTCTTC
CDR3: CSVESASGSMSYNEQFF

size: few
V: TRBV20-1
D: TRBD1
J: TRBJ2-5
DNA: TGCAGTGCTGGGACAGGGGGGAGAGAGACCCAGTACTTC
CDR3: CSAGTGGRETQYF

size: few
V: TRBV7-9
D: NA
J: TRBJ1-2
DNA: TGTGCCAGCAGCGGAGCAGGGGAAGTTCGTGGCTACACCTTC
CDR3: CASSGAGEVRGYTF

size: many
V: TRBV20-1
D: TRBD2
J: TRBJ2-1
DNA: TGCAGTGCTAGGAAACTAGCGGGAGTAGTGGTTGGGGACAATGAGCAGTTCTTC
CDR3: CSARKLAGVVVGDNEQFF

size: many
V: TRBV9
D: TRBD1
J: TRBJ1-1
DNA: TGTGCCAGCAGCGTAGGGCAGGGGGCGAGGGACACTGAAGCTTTCTTT
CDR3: CASSVGQGARDTEAFF

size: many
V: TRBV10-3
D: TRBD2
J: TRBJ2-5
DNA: TGTGCCATCAGAGGGGGACTAGCTAACGGGGAGACCCAGTACTTC
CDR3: CAIRGGLANGETQYF

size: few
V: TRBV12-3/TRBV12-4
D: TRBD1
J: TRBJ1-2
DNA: TGTGCCAGCACCCCGACAGGGAGGAACTATGGCTACACCTTC
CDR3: CASTPTGRNYGYTF

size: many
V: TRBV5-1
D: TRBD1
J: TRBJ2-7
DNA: TGCGCCAGCAGCACCGGGACAGGGGCCTACGAGCAGTACTTC
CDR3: CASSTGTGAYEQYF

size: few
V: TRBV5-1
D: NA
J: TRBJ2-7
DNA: TGCGCCAGCAGCTTGGGGGAGGTCTCCTACGAGCAGTACTTC
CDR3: CASSLGEVSYEQYF

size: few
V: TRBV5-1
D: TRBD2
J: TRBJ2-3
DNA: TGCGCCAGCAGCTTAGCGGGAGAGTCACCAGATACGCAGTATTTT
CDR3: CASSLAGESPDTQYF